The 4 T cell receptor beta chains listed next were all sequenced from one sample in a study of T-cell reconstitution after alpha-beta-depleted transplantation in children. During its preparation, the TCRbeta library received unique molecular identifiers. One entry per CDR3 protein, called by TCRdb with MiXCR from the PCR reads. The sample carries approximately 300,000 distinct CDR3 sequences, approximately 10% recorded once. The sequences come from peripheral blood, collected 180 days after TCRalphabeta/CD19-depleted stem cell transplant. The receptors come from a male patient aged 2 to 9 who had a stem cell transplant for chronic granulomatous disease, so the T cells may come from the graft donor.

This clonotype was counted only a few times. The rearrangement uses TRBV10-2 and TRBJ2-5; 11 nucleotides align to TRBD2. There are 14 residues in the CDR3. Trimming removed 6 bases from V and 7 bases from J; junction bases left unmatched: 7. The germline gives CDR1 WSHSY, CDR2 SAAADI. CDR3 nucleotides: TGCGCCAGCAGGGACCTAGCGGGAGGTGGGACCCAGTACTTC. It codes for CASRDLAGGGTQYF.

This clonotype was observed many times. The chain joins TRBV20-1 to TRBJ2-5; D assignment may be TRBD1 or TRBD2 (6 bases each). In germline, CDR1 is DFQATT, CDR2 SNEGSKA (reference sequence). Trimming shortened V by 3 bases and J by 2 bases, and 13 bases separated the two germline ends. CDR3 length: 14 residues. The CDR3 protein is CSARAGGKQETQYF. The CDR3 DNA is TGCAGTGCTAGGGCCGGGGGCAAACAAGAGACCCAGTACTTC.

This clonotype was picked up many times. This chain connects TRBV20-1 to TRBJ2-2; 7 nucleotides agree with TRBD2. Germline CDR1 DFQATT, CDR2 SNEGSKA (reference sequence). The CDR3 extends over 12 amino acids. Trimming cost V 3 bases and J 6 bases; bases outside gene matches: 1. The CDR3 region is CSARREPGELFF. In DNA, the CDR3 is TGCAGTGCTAGGCGGGAGCCCGGGGAGCTGTTTTTT.

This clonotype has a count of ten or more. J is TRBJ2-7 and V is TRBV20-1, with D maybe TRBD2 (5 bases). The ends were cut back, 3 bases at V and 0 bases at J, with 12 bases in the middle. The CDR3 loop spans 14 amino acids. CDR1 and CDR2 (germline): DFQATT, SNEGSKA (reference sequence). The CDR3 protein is CSARGAGLSYEQYF. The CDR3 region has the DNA TGCAGTGCTAGGGGTGCGGGTCTCTCCTACGAGCAGTACTTC.